This T cell receptor (beta chain) was captured by sequencing in a study of Graves' ophthalmopathy and Graves' hyperthyroidism. Transcripts of RNA were the source for amplifying TCR beta CDR3 regions. First-round RT-PCR employed HTBI primers, with a second-round multiplex PCR after it. TCRdb reprocessed the multiplex PCR reads with MiXCR, giving one entry per CDR3 protein. Of around 1.1 million distinct CDR3 sequences in the sample, about 38% were seen once. The CDR3 is 14 residues long. CDR1 and CDR2 from the germline V gene are SGHTA and FQGTGA. V dropped 6 bases and J dropped 13 bases, with 19 bases sitting between them.

The sequence derives from an adult man with Graves' hyperthyroidism. Sequenced sample: peripheral blood or thyroid tissue (not recorded which). The chain uses TRBV7-3 and TRBJ1-6, with D unresolved. The CDR3 coding sequence is TGTGCCAGCAGTTCCGGGCCCGGCAATCAGCCCCTCCACTTT. It translates to CASSSGPGNQPLHF.